One and the same sample provided the 25 T cell receptor beta chains below, sequenced in a study of shared clonotypes between healthy human individuals. Only in-frame clones appear in the TCRdb table, and some are missing; sequencing was by immunoSEQ multiplex PCR. The data contain roughly 760,000 clones, over 65% of them singletons. Specimen: memory CD4+ T cells sorted from blood. The subset was: CD45RA-negative fraction. Every receptor here comes from a woman aged 30 to 39 in good health.

V usage is TRBV2 and J usage is TRBJ2-1, with 7 bases lining up with TRBD1. Germline lookup yields CDR1 SNHLY and CDR2 FYNNEI. Trimming removed 6 bases from V and 9 bases from J; junction bases left unmatched: 8. The CDR3 extends over 13 amino acids. The CDR3 region is CASRGQVNSEQFF. CDR3 DNA: TGTGCCAGCAGAGGACAGGTAAATAGTGAGCAGTTCTTC. The full variable domain, its missing parts supplied by reference TRBV2 and TRBJ2-1, is EPEVTQTPSHQVTQMGQEVILRCVPISNHLYFYWYRQILGQKVEFLVSFYNNEISEKSEIFDDQFSVERPDGSNFTLKIRSTKLEDSAMYFCASRGQVNSEQFFGPGTRLTVL.

This chain connects TRBV10-3 to TRBJ2-7; possibly TRBD1 or TRBD2 for D (5 bases each). The CDR3 runs to 12 residues. CDR1 is ENHRY and CDR2 is SYGVKD in the germline V gene. V was cut by 4 bases and J by 6 bases, with 10 bases left in between. The CDR3, as DNA: TGTGCCATCAGTGGGGGGATTCGCGAGCAGTACTTC. Its protein product is CAISGGIREQYF.

J is TRBJ2-3 and V is TRBV19, with D possibly matching TRBD1 (6 bases). V dropped 4 bases and J dropped 2 bases, with 16 bases sitting between them. The length of the CDR3 is 16 residues. The germline gives CDR1 LNHDA, CDR2 SQIVND (reference sequence). The CDR3 sequence: CASSKQGTGYTDTQYF. The CDR3 bases are TGTGCCAGTAGTAAACAGGGAACGGGGTACACAGATACGCAGTATTTT.

The chain links TRBV6-6 to TRBJ1-4, with a tentative D call TRBD1 (5 bases). Germline V gene data show CDR1 as MNHNY and CDR2 as SVGAGI (reference sequence). This CDR3 is built from 13 residues. Trimming left V 11 bases short and J 4 bases short, with 14 bases between. The CDR3 region is CAVGAQINEKLFF. The CDR3 DNA reads TGTGCCGTAGGGGCCCAGATTAATGAAAAACTGTTTTTT.

The CDR3 is CSAIRKQTQYF. DNA for the CDR3: TGCAGTGCTATACGAAAACAGACCCAGTACTTC. The V and J genes are TRBV20-1 and TRBJ2-5, with unresolved D. The germline V and J ends were trimmed by 4 bases and 6 bases, with 9 bases remaining between them. The CDR3 totals 11 residues. Germline V gene data show CDR1 as DFQATT and CDR2 as SNEGSKA (reference sequence).

The genes are TRBV7-3 and TRBJ2-1, with a weak D call TRBD1 (6 bases). The V end was cut by 1 base, the J end by 0 bases, with 10 bases between. Germline V gene sequence: CDR1 SGHTA, CDR2 FQGTGA. The CDR3 extends over 16 amino acids. The DNA of the CDR3 is TGTGCCAGCAGCTTAAGTTCAGGGGTCTCCTACAATGAGCAGTTCTTC. Its translation: CASSLSSGVSYNEQFF.

This clone showed up just once. The chain recombines TRBV19 with TRBJ2-1; 8 bases align to TRBD1. The CDR3 length is 16 residues. Germline V gene sequence: CDR1 LNHDA, CDR2 SQIVND (reference sequence). Trimming removed 3 bases from V and 7 bases from J; junction bases left unmatched: 11. The CDR3 DNA follows: TGTGCCAGTAGTATTTTGAGCAGGGGGCGAAGGAATGAGCAGTTCTTC. Amino acids: CASSILSRGRRNEQFF.

The rearrangement uses TRBV28 and TRBJ1-2, with D unclear. Germline-derived CDR1 and CDR2 are MDHEN and SYDVKM. The CDR3 consists of 12 residues. Trimming pared 6 bases from V and 8 bases from J, leaving 13 bases between. The CDR3 DNA is TGTGCCAGCAGCCTACAGAACGGGGGCTACACCTTC. Protein sequence: CASSLQNGGYTF.

This rearrangement joins TRBV11-2 to TRBJ2-5, with D unclear. CDR1 SGHAT and CDR2 FQNNGV come from the germline V gene. CDR3 length: 14 amino acids. V dropped 0 bases and J dropped 4 bases, with 9 bases sitting between them. The DNA of the CDR3 is TGTGCCAGCAGCTTAGATCTGGGATTAGAGACCCAGTACTTC. It is translated as CASSLDLGLETQYF.

This clone was seen once. The rearrangement uses TRBV10-1 and TRBJ2-1; D ambiguous. The CDR3 covers 14 residues. Germline V CDR1 and CDR2: WNHNN, SYGVQD (reference sequence). V was trimmed by 3 bases and J by 6 bases, leaving 12 bases between them. This CDR3 reads CASSDRERRNEQFF. The CDR3 DNA is TGCGCCAGCAGTGACCGAGAGCGCCGCAATGAGCAGTTCTTC.

This sequence joins TRBV7-9 and TRBJ2-2; TRBD1 matches 9 bases. The CDR3 covers 16 residues. V lost 5 bases, J lost 0 bases, and 4 bases stayed unmatched. Looked up from germline, CDR1 is SEHNR and CDR2 is FQNEAQ (reference sequence). CDR3 region: CASSKGTGSNTGELFF. The CDR3 region has the DNA TGTGCCAGCAGCAAAGGGACAGGGTCGAACACCGGGGAGCTGTTTTTT.

This clone has only a few counts. V and J are TRBV2 and TRBJ2-7, with 9 bases aligning to TRBD2. The CDR3 totals 15 residues. V trimming: 2 bases; J trimming: 6 bases; junction bases outside the gene matches: 8. Germline CDR1 reads SNHLY; CDR2 reads FYNNEI. CDR3 bases: TGTGCCAGCAGTGAAATCTTGCGGGAGGGCCGCGAGCAGTACTTC. Its translation is CASSEILREGREQYF.

As concerns this clone: The same CDR3 is also encoded by other DNA sequences in this sample. V and J are TRBV6-1 and TRBJ1-1; TRBD1 is a possible D gene (6 bases). The V gene lost 7 bases and the J gene lost 1 base, with 10 bases spanning the gap. The CDR3 totals 13 residues. CDR1 and CDR2 (germline): MNHNS, SASEGT. The CDR3 sequence: CASNRGRNTEAFF. DNA for the CDR3: TGTGCCAGCAATAGGGGGAGGAACACTGAAGCTTTCTTT.

The rearrangement uses TRBV5-1 and TRBJ2-5; 7 positions match TRBD2. J lost 2 bases, V lost 2 bases, and 3 bases had no gene match. The CDR3 runs to 14 residues. Germline loops: CDR1 SGHRS, CDR2 YFSETQ. CDR3 region: CASSFPSGQETQYF. The CDR3 bases are TGCGCCAGCAGCTTCCCTAGCGGACAAGAGACCCAGTACTTC.

The chain is built from TRBV19 and TRBJ2-5; a possible D gene is TRBD1 (6 bases). The CDR3 consists of 18 residues. Germline values: CDR1 LNHDA, CDR2 SQIVND (reference sequence). Deletions cut 6 bases from V and 2 bases from J, with 25 bases between. CDR3 amino acids: CASSPRVQDRIIQETQYF. The CDR3 DNA reads as TGTGCCAGTAGCCCAAGGGTCCAGGACAGAATTATACAAGAGACCCAGTACTTC.

V and J are TRBV11-2 and TRBJ1-2; the D gene is possibly TRBD1 (6 bases). In germline, CDR1 is SGHAT, CDR2 FQNNGV. The CDR3 totals 13 residues. The V and J ends lost 2 bases and 11 bases respectively, with 15 bases between them. The CDR3 is CASSLQRGGPYTF. The CDR3 bases are TGTGCCAGCAGCTTACAGAGGGGGGGCCCTTACACCTTC.

This clone was seen at least ten times. V usage is TRBV19 and J usage is TRBJ1-1; possible D gene TRBD1, 6 bases. The CDR3 length is 14 residues. V was shortened by 6 bases and J by 0 bases, with 11 bases between the two germline ends. Germline-derived CDR1 and CDR2 are LNHDA and SQIVND (reference sequence). The CDR3 DNA sequence: TGTGCCAGTAGGCCGCACAGGGTGAACACTGAAGCTTTCTTT. It encodes CASRPHRVNTEAFF.

This clone was counted only a few times. The sample holds other DNA sequences that translate to the same CDR3. The V call is TRBV2, the J call TRBJ1-1; 7 positions agree with TRBD1. Germline CDR1 is SNHLY and CDR2 is FYNNEI. The CDR3 spans 14 residues. J lost 1 base, V lost 6 bases, and 5 bases had no gene match. CDR3 nucleotides: TGTGCCAGCAGGAGGGGGCTCGAGAACACTGAAGCTTTCTTT. This translates into CASRRGLENTEAFF.

The rearrangement joins TRBV18 to TRBJ2-1, with D tentatively TRBD2 (6 bases). Trimming pared 3 bases from V and 6 bases from J, leaving 15 bases between. The CDR3 spans 15 residues. Germline CDR1 reads KGHSH; CDR2 reads LQKENI. The CDR3 DNA reads as TGTGCCAGCTCACCCAGACTAGAAGGAGTCAATGAGCAGTTCTTC. Residues: CASSPRLEGVNEQFF.

The chain links TRBV5-1 to TRBJ2-1; 8 nucleotides line up with TRBD2. Germline lookup yields CDR1 SGHRS and CDR2 YFSETQ. CDR3 length: 15 residues. Trimming took 2 bases from V and 1 from J; bases not matched to a gene: 2. The CDR3 nucleotides are TGCGCCAGCAGCTTACTAGCGGAGTCCTACAATGAGCAGTTCTTC. It translates to CASSLLAESYNEQFF. The whole variable domain, filled in from reference TRBV5-1 and TRBJ2-1, reads KAGVTQTPRYLIKTRGQQVTLSCSPISGHRSVSWYQQTPGQGLQFLFEYFSETQRNKGNFPGRFSGRQFSNSRSEMNVSTLELGDSALYLCASSLLAESYNEQFFGPGTRLTVL.

For this clone: The identical CDR3 is also encoded by other nucleotide sequences in the sample. This chain joins TRBV5-4 and TRBJ2-1; D unresolved. CDR1 is SGHNT and CDR2 is YYREEE in the germline V gene (reference sequence). The CDR3 extends over 15 amino acids. V was cut by 0 bases and J by 2 bases, with 9 bases left in between. Here the CDR3 reads CASSLDSGTYNEQFF. CDR3 DNA sequence: TGTGCCAGCAGCTTGGACTCTGGTACCTACAATGAGCAGTTCTTC.

The chain couples TRBV18 to TRBJ1-1; D unclear. The germline V gene has CDR1 KGHSH and CDR2 LQKENI. Between the trimmed V and J ends, which lost 2 bases and 3 bases, there was a span of 19 bases. This CDR3 is 17 amino acids long. The chain's CDR3 is CASSPGRAVGRDTEAFF. Written as DNA, the CDR3 is TGTGCCAGCTCACCAGGCAGAGCGGTTGGGAGGGACACTGAAGCTTTCTTT.

The chain recombines TRBV4-2 with TRBJ2-1; 8 nucleotides agree with TRBD1. Germline loops: CDR1 LGHNA, CDR2 YNFKEQ. CDR3 size: 16 residues. V trimming: 3 bases; J trimming: 3 bases; junction bases outside the gene matches: 7. The CDR3: CASSQADRGSYNEQFF. The CDR3, as DNA: TGTGCCAGCAGCCAGGCTGACAGGGGTAGCTACAATGAGCAGTTCTTC.

The chain couples TRBV7-2 to TRBJ1-1; no reliable D call. The V end lost 1 base, the J end lost 5 bases, and 5 bases lay between the germline ends. In germline, CDR1 is SGHTA, CDR2 FQGNSA. The CDR3 covers 12 residues. The CDR3 sequence: CASSLDRTEAFF. In nucleotides, the CDR3 is TGTGCCAGCAGCTTAGATAGGACTGAAGCTTTCTTT. Full variable domain (rest looked up from reference TRBV7-2 and TRBJ1-1): GAGVSQSPSNKVTEKGKDVELRCDPISGHTALYWYRQSLGQGLEFLIYFQGNSAPDKSGLPSDRFSAERTGGSVSTLTIQRTQQEDSAVYLCASSLDRTEAFFGQGTRLTVV.

This clone was found a few times. The rearrangement joins TRBV25-1 to TRBJ2-1, with unresolved D. CDR1 and CDR2 from the germline V gene are MGHDK and SYGVNS. CDR3 length: 12 residues. Trimming took 2 bases from V and 6 from J, leaving 5 bases between them. The CDR3 is CASSERSNEQFF. For the CDR3, the DNA is TGTGCCAGCAGTGAACGGAGCAATGAGCAGTTCTTC.